A selection of T cell receptor beta chains follows, all from one sample in a study of blood T cell repertoires in COVID-19. Sequencing was performed with immunoSEQ multiplex PCR; in TCRdb, only in-frame clones are kept and a portion is missing. Of some 19,000 clones in the sample, more than 70% were seen once. The material sequenced was peripheral blood. The receptors were sampled from a human donor in a cohort sampled during active COVID-19. The donor label of this sample is uncertain. Each CDR3 is given with its conserved first and last residue. D genes are given only for firm matches. Clone size is stated in some rows and not others, as once, few, many or a class when expanded.

.	TRBV24-1	TRBJ1-2	12	.	CATSDPLFGYTF	TGTGCCACCAGTGATCCCTTATTCGGCTACACCTTC
.	TRBV21-1	TRBJ1-2	17	.	CASSKVYRGRDNYGYTF	TGTGCCAGCAGCAAAGTCTACAGGGGGCGCGATAACTATGGCTACACCTTC
.	TRBV6-4	TRBJ2-1	15	.	CASSSVRDNYNEQFF	TGTGCCAGCAGTTCTGTGCGGGATAACTACAATGAGCAGTTCTTC
.	TRBV5-1	TRBJ2-4	13	.	CASSMVSGNIQYF	TGCGCCAGCAGCATGGTGTCGGGGAACATTCAGTACTTC
.	TRBV5-6	TRBJ2-7	16	.	CASSLVVAGPSYEQYF	TGTGCCAGCAGCTTGGTGGTGGCGGGTCCCTCCTACGAGCAGTACTTC
TRBD1	TRBV19	TRBJ1-5	15	.	CASRLTGELNQPQHF	TGTGCCAGTAGACTGACAGGGGAACTGAATCAGCCCCAGCATTTT
.	TRBV7-2	TRBJ1-1	17	.	CASSDVIPGQMNTEAFF	TGTGCCAGCAGCGACGTTATTCCGGGACAAATGAACACTGAAGCTTTCTTT
TRBD1	TRBV6-6	TRBJ1-5	14	.	CASSSQGAYQPQHF	TGTGCCAGCAGTTCCCAGGGGGCATATCAGCCCCAGCATTTT
TRBD1	TRBV7-3	TRBJ1-1	12	.	CASSQTGAEAFF	TGTGCCAGCAGCCAGACAGGGGCTGAAGCTTTCTTT
.	TRBV6-6	TRBJ2-5	13	.	CASSHRQQETQYF	TGTGCCAGCAGTCACAGACAGCAAGAGACCCAGTACTTC
.	TRBV2	TRBJ2-1	14	.	CASRGHLSYNEQFF	TGTGCCAGCAGGGGACACCTCTCCTACAATGAGCAGTTCTTC
.	TRBV29-1	TRBJ2-7	15	.	CSVEDAGQPTGEQYF	TGCAGCGTTGAAGATGCGGGACAGCCCACGGGGGAGCAGTACTTC
TRBD2	TRBV28	TRBJ2-1	17	.	CASSSGIRTSGSYEQFF	TGTGCCAGCAGTTCGGGTATACGGACTAGCGGGAGCTATGAGCAGTTCTTC
TRBD2	TRBV7-9	TRBJ2-3	15	.	CASTLGGAMTDTQYF	TGTGCCAGCACCCTGGGAGGGGCGATGACAGATACGCAGTATTTT
TRBD1	TRBV7-9	TRBJ2-3	14	.	CASRITGGSDTQYF	TGTGCCAGCAGGATTACAGGGGGCTCAGATACGCAGTATTTT
.	TRBV19	TRBJ2-5	13	once	CASSLGRQETQYF	TGTGCCAGTAGTCTAGGTCGGCAAGAGACCCAGTACTTC
TRBD2	TRBV24-1	TRBJ2-3	16	.	CATSDIGAGRGDTQYF	TGTGCCACCAGTGATATAGGAGCGGGGCGAGGAGATACGCAGTATTTT
TRBD1	TRBV11-2	TRBJ2-7	16	few	CASSLTGGSISYEQYF	TGTGCCAGCAGCCTGACAGGGGGCAGTATTTCCTACGAGCAGTACTTC
TRBD2	TRBV28	TRBJ2-3	16	.	CASSFPLAGASDTQYF	TGTGCCAGCAGTTTTCCTTTAGCGGGAGCTTCAGATACGCAGTATTTT
.	TRBV15	TRBJ2-2	13	few	CATSSRGTGELFF	TGTGCCACCAGCAGCCGGGGGACCGGGGAGCTGTTTTTT
TRBD1	TRBV19	TRBJ1-4	16	.	CASRTGPQIDNEKLFF	TGTGCCAGTCGGACAGGTCCACAAATAGATAATGAAAAACTGTTTTTT
TRBD1	TRBV11-3	TRBJ1-1	15	.	CASSLDRQKGARAFF	TGTGCCAGCAGCTTAGATCGTCAAAAGGGGGCCCGGGCTTTCTTT
TRBD1	TRBV18	TRBJ2-2	17	.	CASSRLGAGGIPGELFF	TGTGCCAGCTCTCGCCTAGGCGCAGGGGGCATTCCCGGGGAGCTGTTTTTT
.	TRBV28	TRBJ1-2	13	.	CASSSTGAPGYTF	TGTGCCAGCAGTTCGACAGGCGCGCCTGGCTACACCTTC
.	TRBV7-9	TRBJ1-1	14	few	CASSLAGVYTEAFF	TGTGCCAGCAGCTTAGCAGGGGTCTACACTGAAGCTTTCTTT
.	TRBV10-1	TRBJ2-7	13	.	CASSEAPGYEQYF	TGCGCCAGCAGTGAGGCCCCAGGATACGAGCAGTACTTC
.	TRBV5-8	TRBJ1-4	16	.	CASSRTGFATNEKLFF	TGTGCCAGCAGCCGTACAGGATTCGCAACTAATGAAAAACTGTTTTTT
.	TRBV6-6	TRBJ1-1	13	.	CASSSQGYTEAFF	TGTGCCAGCAGCTCCCAGGGATACACTGAAGCTTTCTTT
TRBD2	TRBV11-2	TRBJ2-1	15	.	CASSPGTSGYNEQFF	TGTGCCAGCAGCCCCGGGACTAGTGGCTACAATGAGCAGTTCTTC
TRBD2	TRBV7-2	TRBJ2-7	15	.	CASSLLAGGPDEQYF	TGTGCCAGCAGCCTACTAGCGGGAGGGCCCGACGAGCAGTACTTC
TRBD1	TRBV6-5	TRBJ1-5	13	few	CASGLTGAQPQHF	TGTGCCAGCGGGCTGACAGGGGCTCAGCCCCAGCATTTT
.	TRBV18	TRBJ1-6	12	.	CASSPPTGPLHF	TGTGCCAGCTCACCACCAACAGGGCCCCTCCACTTT
TRBD1	TRBV5-1	TRBJ1-1	14	.	CASSQGQMNTEAFF	TGCGCCAGCAGCCAGGGACAGATGAACACTGAAGCTTTCTTT
TRBD1	TRBV4-1	TRBJ1-6	15	.	CASSQSGQGNSPLHF	TGCGCCAGCAGCCAGTCGGGACAGGGGAATTCACCCCTCCACTTT
TRBD2	TRBV18	TRBJ2-1	16	once	CASSLYRTSGTGEQFF	TGTGCCAGCTCACTCTACAGGACTAGCGGAACGGGTGAGCAGTTCTTC
TRBD2	TRBV7-3	TRBJ2-3	15	once	CASSPSAGGADTQYF	TGTGCCAGCAGTCCTAGCGCGGGAGGGGCAGATACGCAGTATTTT
.	TRBV19	TRBJ1-6	14	.	CASSIGTPVAPLHF	TGTGCCAGTAGTATCGGGACACCGGTAGCACCCCTCCACTTT